This TCR beta chain was captured in a study of cytomegalovirus exposure and HLA in healthy donors. The study ran its PCR with 60 Vbeta and 13 Jbeta primers. Some clones are missing from TCRdb's copy, which holds only in-frame ones; the method was immunoSEQ multiplex PCR. This sample has under 200,000 clones, with approximately 88% found just once. The study, taken as a whole, reports: Associated with cytomegalovirus, according to the listing, were 150 to 200 TCR beta chains.

Germline lookup yields CDR1 SEHNR and CDR2 FQNEAQ (reference sequence). The CDR3 covers 13 residues. V lost 0 bases to trimming and J lost 1 base, with 3 bases between them. Worth noting for this clone: Its antigen is unknown.

This sequence was found in a man aged 25 to 40 in good health and CMV-seronegative. The chain uses TRBV7-9 and TRBJ1-1, with no clear D. Sequencing input: PBMCs. The CDR3: CASSLARNTEAFF. As DNA, the CDR3 is TGTGCCAGCAGCTTAGCCAGGAACACTGAAGCTTTCTTT. Full variable domain (rest looked up from reference TRBV7-9 and TRBJ1-1): DTGVSQNPRHKITKRGQNVTFRCDPISEHNRLYWYRQTLGQGPEFLTYFQNEAQLEKSRLLSDRFSAERPKGSFSTLEIQRTEQGDSAMYLCASSLARNTEAFFGQGTRLTVV.